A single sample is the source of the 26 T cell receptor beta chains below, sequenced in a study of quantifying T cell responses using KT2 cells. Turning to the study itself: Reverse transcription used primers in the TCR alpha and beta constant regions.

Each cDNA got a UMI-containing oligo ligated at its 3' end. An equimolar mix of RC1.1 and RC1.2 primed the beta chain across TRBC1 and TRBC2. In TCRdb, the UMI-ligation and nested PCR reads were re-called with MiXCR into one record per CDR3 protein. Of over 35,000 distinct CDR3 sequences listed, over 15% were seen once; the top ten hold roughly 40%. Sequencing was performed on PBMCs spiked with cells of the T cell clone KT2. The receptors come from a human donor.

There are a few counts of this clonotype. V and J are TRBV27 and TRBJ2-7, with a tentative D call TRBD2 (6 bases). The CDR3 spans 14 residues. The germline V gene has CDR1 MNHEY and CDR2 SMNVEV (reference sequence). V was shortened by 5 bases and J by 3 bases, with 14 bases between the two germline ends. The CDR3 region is CASSRGDGGYEQYF. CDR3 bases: TGTGCCAGCAGTCGAGGGGACGGGGGCTACGAGCAGTACTTC.

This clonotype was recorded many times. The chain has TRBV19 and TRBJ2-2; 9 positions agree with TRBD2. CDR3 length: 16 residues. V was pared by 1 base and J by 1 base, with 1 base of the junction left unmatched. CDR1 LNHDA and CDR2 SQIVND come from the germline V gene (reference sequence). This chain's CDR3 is CASSIGLAVNTGELFF. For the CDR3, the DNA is TGTGCCAGTAGTATAGGACTAGCGGTGAACACCGGGGAGCTGTTTTTT. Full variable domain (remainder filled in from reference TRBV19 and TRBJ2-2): DGGITQSPKYLFRKEGQNVTLSCEQNLNHDAMYWYRQDPGQGLRLIYYSQIVNDFQKGDIAEGYSVSREKKESFPLTVTSAQKNPTAFYLCASSIGLAVNTGELFFGEGSRLTVL.

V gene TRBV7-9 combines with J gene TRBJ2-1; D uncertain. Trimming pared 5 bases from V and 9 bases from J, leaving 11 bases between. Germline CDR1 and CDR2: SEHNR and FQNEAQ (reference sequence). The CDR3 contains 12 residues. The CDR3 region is CASSPGDGEQFF. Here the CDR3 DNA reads TGTGCCAGCAGCCCTGGGGATGGTGAGCAGTTCTTC.

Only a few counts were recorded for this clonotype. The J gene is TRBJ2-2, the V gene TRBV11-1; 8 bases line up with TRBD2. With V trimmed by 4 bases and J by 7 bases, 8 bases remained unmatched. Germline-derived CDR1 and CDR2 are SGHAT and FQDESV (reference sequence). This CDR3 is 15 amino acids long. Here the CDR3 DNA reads TGTGCCAGCAGCTCGGACCGGGGGGGCGGCGGGGAGCTGTTTTTT. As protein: CASSSDRGGGGELFF.

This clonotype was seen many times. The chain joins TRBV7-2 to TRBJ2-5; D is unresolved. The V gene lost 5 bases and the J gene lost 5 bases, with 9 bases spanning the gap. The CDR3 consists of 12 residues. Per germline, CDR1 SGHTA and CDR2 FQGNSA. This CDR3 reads CASSRSTETQYF. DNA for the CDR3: TGTGCCAGCAGCCGAAGTACGGAGACCCAGTACTTC. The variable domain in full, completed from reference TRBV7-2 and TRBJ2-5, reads GAGVSQSPSNKVTEKGKDVELRCDPISGHTALYWYRQSLGQGLEFLIYFQGNSAPDKSGLPSDRFSAERTGGSVSTLTIQRTQQEDSAVYLCASSRSTETQYFGPGTRLLVL.

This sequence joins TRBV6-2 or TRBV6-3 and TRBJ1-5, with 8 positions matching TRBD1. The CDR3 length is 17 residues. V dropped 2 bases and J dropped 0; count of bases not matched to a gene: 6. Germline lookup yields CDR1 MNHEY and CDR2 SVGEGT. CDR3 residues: CASSYRFGQGSNQPQHF. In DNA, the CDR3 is TGTGCCAGCAGTTACAGATTCGGACAGGGTAGCAATCAGCCCCAGCATTTT.

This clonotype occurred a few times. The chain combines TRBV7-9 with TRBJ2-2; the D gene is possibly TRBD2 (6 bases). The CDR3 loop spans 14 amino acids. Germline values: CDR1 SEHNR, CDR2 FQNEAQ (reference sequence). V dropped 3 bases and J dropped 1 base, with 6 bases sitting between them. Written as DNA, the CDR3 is TGTGCCAGCAGCTTCGGGGGGAACACCGGGGAGCTGTTTTTT. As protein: CASSFGGNTGELFF. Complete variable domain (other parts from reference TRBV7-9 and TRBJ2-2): DTGVSQNPRHKITKRGQNVTFRCDPISEHNRLYWYRQTLGQGPEFLTYFQNEAQLEKSRLLSDRFSAERPKGSFSTLEIQRTEQGDSAMYLCASSFGGNTGELFFGEGSRLTVL.

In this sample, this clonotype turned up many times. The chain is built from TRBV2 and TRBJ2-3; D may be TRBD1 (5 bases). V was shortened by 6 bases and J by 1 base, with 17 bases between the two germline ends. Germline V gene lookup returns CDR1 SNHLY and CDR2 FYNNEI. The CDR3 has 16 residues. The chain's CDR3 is CASSLRVEFGTDTQYF. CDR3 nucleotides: TGTGCCAGCAGCCTCAGGGTCGAGTTCGGCACAGATACGCAGTATTTT.

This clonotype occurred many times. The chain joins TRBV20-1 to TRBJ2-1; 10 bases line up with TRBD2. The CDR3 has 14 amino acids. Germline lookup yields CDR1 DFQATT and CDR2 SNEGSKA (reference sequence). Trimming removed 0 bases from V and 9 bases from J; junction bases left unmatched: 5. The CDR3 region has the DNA TGCAGTGCTAGAGATCATAGGACTAGCGGTGAGCAGTTCTTC. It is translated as CSARDHRTSGEQFF.

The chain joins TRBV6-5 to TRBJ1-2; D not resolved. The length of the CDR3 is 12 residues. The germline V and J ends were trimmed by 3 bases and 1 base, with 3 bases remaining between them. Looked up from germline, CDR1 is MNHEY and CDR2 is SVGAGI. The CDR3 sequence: CASSYDNYGYTF. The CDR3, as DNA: TGTGCCAGCAGTTATGATAACTATGGCTACACCTTC.

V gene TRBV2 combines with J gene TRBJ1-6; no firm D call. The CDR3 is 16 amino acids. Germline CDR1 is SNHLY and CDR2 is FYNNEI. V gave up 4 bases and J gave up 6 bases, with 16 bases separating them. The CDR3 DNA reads TGTGCCAGCAGTGTAGCGAGGGCGAGACTTAATTCACCCCTCCACTTT. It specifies CASSVARARLNSPLHF.

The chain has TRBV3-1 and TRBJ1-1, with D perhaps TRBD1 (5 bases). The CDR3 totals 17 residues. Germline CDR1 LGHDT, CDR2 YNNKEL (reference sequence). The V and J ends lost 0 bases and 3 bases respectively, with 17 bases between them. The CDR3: CASSQEGAGKDDTEAFF. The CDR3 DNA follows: TGTGCCAGCAGCCAAGAAGGGGCGGGCAAAGATGACACTGAAGCTTTCTTT.

Written as DNA, the CDR3 is TGCAGTGCTAGGGACGGTGATTACGAGCAGTACTTC. This gives the protein CSARDGDYEQYF. The genes are TRBV20-1 and TRBJ2-7; D remains ambiguous. Germline CDR1 reads DFQATT; CDR2 reads SNEGSKA (reference sequence). The CDR3 has 12 residues. V lost 3 bases and J lost 4, with 10 bases in between.

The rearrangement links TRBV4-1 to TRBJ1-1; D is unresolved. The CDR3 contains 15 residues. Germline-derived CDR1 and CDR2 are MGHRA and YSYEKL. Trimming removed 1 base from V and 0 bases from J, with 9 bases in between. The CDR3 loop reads CASSQGVFLNTEAFF. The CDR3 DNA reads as TGCGCCAGCAGCCAAGGCGTGTTCTTGAACACTGAAGCTTTCTTT.

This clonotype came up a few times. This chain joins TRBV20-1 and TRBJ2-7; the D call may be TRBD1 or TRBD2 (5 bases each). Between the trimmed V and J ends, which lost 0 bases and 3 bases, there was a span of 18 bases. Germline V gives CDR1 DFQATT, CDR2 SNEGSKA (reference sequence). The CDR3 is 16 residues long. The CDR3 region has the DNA TGCAGTGCTAGAGATGCACCCGGGACCACTCTCTACGAGCAGTACTTC. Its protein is CSARDAPGTTLYEQYF.

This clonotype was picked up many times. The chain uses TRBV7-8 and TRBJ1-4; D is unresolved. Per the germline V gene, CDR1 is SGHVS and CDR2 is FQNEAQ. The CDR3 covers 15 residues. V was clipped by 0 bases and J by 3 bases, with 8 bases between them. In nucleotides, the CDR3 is TGTGCCAGCAGCTTAGCTGGTGGGGCTAATGAAAAACTGTTTTTT. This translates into CASSLAGGANEKLFF.

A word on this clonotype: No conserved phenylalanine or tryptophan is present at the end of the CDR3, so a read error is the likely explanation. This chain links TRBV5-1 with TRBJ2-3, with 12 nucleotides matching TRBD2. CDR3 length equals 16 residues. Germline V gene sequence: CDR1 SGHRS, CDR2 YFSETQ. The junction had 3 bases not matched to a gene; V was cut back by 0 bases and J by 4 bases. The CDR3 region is CASSLEASGGADTQYS. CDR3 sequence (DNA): TGCGCCAGCAGCTTGGAGGCTAGCGGGGGGGCAGATACGCAGTATTCT.

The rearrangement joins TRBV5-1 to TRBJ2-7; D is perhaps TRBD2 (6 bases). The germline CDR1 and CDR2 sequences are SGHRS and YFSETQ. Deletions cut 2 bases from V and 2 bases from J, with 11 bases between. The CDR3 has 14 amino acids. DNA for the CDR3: TGCGCCAGCAGCTTTCTGGAGGGTCCCTACGAGCAGTACTTC. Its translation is CASSFLEGPYEQYF.

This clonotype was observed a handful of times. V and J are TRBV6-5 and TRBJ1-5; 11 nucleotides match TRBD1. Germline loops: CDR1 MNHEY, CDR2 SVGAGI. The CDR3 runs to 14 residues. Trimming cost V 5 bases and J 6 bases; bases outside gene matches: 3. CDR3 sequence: CASSLGQGAQPQHF. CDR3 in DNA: TGTGCCAGCAGTCTAGGACAGGGGGCTCAGCCCCAGCATTTT.

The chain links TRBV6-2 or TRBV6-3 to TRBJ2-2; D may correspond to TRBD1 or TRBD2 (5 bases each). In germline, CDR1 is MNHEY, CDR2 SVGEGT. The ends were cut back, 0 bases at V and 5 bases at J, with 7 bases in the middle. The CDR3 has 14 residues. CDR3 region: CASSYSGRTGELFF. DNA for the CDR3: TGTGCCAGCAGTTACTCGGGACGAACCGGGGAGCTGTTTTTT.

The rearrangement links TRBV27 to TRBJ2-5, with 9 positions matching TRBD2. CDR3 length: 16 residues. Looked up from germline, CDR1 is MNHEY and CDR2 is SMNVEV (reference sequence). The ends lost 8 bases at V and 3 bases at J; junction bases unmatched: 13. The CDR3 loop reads CASGSGRSLSEETQYF. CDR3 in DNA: TGTGCCAGCGGTAGCGGGAGAAGTTTGAGCGAAGAGACCCAGTACTTC.

This CDR3 is CASLTGDSNQPQHF. The CDR3 bases are TGTGCCAGCCTGACAGGGGATAGCAATCAGCCCCAGCATTTT. This rearrangement joins TRBV6-2 or TRBV6-3 to TRBJ1-5; 8 bases are a match to TRBD1. The CDR3 extends over 14 amino acids. The germline V gene has CDR1 MNHEY and CDR2 SVGEGT. The junction had 3 bases not matched to a gene; V was cut back by 8 bases and J by 0 bases.

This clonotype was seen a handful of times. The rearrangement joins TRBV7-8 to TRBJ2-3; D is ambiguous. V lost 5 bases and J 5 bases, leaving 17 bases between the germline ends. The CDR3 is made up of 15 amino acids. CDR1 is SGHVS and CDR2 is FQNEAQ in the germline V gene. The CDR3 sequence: CASSPSRNLRDTQYF. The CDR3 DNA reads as TGTGCCAGCAGCCCGTCTAGGAATCTGAGAGATACGCAGTATTTT.

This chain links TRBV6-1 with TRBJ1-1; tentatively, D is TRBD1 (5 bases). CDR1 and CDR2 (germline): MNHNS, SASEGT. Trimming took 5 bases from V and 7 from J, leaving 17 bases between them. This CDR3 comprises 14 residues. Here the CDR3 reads CASSYHYWGLEAFF. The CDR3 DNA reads TGTGCCAGCAGTTACCATTACTGGGGACTTGAAGCTTTCTTT.

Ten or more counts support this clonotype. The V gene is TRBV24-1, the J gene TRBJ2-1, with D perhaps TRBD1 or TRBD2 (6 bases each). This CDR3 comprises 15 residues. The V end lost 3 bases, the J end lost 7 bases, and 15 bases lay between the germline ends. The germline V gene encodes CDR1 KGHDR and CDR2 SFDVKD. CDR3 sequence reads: CATSDIGGQQNEQFF. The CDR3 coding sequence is TGTGCCACCAGTGATATTGGGGGGCAGCAAAATGAGCAGTTCTTC.

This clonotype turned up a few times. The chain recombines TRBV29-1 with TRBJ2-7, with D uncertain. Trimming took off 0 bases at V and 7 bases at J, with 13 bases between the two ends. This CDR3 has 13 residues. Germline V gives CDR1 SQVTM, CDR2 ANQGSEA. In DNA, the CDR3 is TGCAGCGTTGAAGAGCCCCACTTGAGAGAGCAGTACTTC. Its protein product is CSVEEPHLREQYF.